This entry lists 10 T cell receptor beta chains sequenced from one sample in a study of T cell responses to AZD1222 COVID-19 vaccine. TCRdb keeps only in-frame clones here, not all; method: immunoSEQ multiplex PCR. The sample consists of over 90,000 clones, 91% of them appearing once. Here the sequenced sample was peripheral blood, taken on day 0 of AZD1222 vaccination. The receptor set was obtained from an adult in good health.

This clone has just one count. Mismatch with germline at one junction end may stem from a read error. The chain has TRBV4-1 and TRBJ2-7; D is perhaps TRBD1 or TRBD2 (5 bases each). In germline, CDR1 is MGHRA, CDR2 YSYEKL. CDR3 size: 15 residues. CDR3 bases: TGCGCCAGCAGCCAAGATCGAGGGACCTCCCACGAGCAGTACTTC. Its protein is CASSQDRGTSHEQYF.

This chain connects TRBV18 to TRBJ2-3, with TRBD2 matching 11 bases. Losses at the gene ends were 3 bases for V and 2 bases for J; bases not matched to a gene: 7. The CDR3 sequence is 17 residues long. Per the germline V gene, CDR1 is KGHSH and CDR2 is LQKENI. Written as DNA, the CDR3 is TGTGCCAGCTCACCGATAGCTAGCGGGAGGCCCACAGATACGCAGTATTTT. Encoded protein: CASSPIASGRPTDTQYF.

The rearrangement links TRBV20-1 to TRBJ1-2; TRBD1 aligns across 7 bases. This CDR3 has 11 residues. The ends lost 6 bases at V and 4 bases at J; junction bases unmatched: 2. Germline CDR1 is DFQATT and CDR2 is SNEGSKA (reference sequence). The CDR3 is CSARTGYGYTF. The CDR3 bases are TGCAGTGCCCGGACAGGCTATGGCTACACCTTC.

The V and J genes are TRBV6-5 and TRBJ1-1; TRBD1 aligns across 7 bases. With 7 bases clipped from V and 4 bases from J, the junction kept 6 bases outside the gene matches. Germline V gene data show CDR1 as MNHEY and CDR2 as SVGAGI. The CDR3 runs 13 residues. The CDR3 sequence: CASTRQGITEAFF. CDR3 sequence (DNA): TGTGCCAGCACCCGACAGGGAATCACTGAAGCTTTCTTT.

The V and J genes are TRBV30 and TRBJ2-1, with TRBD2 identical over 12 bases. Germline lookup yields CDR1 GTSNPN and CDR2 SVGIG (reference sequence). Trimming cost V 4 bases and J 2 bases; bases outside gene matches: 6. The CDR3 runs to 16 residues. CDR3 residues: CAWTVLAGGPYNEQFF. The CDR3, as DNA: TGTGCCTGGACGGTACTAGCGGGAGGACCCTACAATGAGCAGTTCTTC.

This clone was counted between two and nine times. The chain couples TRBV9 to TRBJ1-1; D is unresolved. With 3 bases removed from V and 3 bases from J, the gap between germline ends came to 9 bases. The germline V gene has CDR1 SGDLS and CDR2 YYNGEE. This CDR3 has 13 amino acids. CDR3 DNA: TGTGCCAGCAGCGCCCAAGGGCACACTGAAGCTTTCTTT. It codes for CASSAQGHTEAFF.

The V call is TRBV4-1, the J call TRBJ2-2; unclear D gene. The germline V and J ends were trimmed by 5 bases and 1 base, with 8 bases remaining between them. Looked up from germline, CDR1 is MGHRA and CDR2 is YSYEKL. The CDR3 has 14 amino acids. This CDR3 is CASSKTVNTGELFF. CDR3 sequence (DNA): TGCGCCAGCAGCAAGACGGTGAACACCGGGGAGCTGTTTTTT.

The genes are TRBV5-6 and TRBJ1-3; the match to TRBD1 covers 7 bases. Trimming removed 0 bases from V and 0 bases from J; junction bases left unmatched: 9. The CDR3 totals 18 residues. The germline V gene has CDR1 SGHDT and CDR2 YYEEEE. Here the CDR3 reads CASSLDNRGGNSGNTIYF. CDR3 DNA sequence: TGTGCCAGCAGCTTGGACAACAGGGGTGGAAACTCTGGAAACACCATATATTTT. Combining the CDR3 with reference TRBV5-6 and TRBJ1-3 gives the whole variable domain DAGVTQSPTHLIKTRGQQVTLRCSPKSGHDTVSWYQQALGQGPQFIFQYYEEEERQRGNFPDRFSGHQFPNYSSELNVNALLLGDSALYLCASSLDNRGGNSGNTIYFGEGSWLTVV.

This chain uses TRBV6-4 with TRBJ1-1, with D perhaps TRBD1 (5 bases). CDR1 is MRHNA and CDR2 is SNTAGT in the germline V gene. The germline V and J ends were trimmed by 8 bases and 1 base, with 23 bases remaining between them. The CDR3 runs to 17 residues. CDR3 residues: CASATPKGAPRNTEAFF. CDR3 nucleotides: TGTGCCAGCGCGACCCCTAAAGGGGCCCCACGGAACACTGAAGCTTTCTTT.

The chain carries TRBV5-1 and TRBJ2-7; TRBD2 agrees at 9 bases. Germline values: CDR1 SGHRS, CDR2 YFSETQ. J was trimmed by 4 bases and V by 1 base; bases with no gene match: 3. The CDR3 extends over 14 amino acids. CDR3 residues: CASSLSSGSYEQYF. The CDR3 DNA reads TGCGCCAGCAGCTTGAGTAGCGGGAGTTACGAGCAGTACTTC.